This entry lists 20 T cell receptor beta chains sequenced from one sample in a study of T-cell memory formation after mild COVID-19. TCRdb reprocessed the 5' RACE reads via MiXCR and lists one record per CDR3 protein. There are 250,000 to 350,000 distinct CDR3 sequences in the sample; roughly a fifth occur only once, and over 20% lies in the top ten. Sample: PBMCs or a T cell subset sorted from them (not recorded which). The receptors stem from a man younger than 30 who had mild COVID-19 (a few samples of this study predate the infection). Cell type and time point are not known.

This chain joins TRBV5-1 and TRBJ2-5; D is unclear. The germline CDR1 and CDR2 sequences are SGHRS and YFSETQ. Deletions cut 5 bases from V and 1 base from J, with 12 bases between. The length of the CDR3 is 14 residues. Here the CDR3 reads CASSRASSQETQYF. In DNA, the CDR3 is TGCGCCAGCAGTCGGGCTAGTTCCCAAGAGACCCAGTACTTC.

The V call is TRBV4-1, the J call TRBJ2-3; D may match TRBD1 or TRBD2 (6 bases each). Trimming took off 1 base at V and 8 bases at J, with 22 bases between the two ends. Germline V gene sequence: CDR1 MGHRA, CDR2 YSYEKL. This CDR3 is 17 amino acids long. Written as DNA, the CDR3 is TGCGCCAGCAGCCAAGTGTTTGGGGGGCTGGTTTGGGTTACGCAGTATTTT. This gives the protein CASSQVFGGLVWVTQYF.

The CDR3 is CASSYSRTGGSVTGELFF. CDR3 in DNA: TGTGCCAGCAGTTACTCCAGGACAGGGGGCTCGGTCACCGGGGAGCTGTTTTTT. V usage is TRBV6-5 and J usage is TRBJ2-2, with 11 bases that match TRBD1. The germline CDR1 and CDR2 sequences are MNHEY and SVGAGI. The CDR3 has 18 amino acids. V was clipped by 0 bases and J by 4 bases; unmatched bases: 7.

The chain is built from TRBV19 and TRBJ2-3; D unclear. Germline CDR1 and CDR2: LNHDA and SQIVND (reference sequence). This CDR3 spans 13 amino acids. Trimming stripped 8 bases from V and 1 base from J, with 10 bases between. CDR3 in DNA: TGTGCCAGTTTCGCAACAGGCACAGATACGCAGTATTTT. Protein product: CASFATGTDTQYF.

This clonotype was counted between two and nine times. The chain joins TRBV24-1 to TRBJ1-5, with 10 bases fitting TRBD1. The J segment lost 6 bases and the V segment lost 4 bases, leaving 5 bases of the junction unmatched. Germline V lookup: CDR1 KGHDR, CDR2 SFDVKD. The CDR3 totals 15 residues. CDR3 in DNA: TGTGCCACCAGTGAGACCGGGACAGGGGTTCAGCCCCAGCATTTT. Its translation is CATSETGTGVQPQHF.

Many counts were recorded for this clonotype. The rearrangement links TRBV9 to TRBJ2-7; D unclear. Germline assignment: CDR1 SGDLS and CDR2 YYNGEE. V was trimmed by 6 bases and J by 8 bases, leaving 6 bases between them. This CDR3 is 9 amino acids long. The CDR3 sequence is CASKAQQYF. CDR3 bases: TGTGCCAGCAAAGCTCAGCAGTACTTC.

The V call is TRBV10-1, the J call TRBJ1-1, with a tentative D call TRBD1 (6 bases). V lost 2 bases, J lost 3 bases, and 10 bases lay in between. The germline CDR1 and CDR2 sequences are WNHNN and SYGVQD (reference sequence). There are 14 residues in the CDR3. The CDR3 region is CASSEDRKDTEAFF. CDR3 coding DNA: TGCGCCAGCAGTGAGGACAGGAAGGACACTGAAGCTTTCTTT.

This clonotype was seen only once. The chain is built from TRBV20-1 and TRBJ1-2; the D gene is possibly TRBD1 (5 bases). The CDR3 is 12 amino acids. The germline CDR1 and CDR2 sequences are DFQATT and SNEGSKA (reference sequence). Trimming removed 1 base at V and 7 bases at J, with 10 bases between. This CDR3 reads CSARVQGLGYTF. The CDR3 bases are TGCAGTGCTAGAGTCCAGGGCCTTGGCTACACCTTC.

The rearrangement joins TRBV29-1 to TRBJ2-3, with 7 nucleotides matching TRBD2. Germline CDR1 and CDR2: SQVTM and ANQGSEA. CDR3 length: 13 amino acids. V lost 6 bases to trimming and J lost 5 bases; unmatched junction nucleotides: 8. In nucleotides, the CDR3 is TGCAGCGTCGCCCTCGAGCGGGGAGATACGCAGTATTTT. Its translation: CSVALERGDTQYF.

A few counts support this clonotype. The CDR3 region has the DNA TGTGCCAGCAGCTTAGTCGGGGGGCATGGAGCTTTCTTT. This gives the protein CASSLVGGHGAFF. J is TRBJ1-1 and V is TRBV7-2; D is perhaps TRBD1 (6 bases). The CDR3 is made up of 13 amino acids. Trimming removed 1 base at V and 10 bases at J, with 13 bases between. The germline V gene has CDR1 SGHTA and CDR2 FQGNSA.

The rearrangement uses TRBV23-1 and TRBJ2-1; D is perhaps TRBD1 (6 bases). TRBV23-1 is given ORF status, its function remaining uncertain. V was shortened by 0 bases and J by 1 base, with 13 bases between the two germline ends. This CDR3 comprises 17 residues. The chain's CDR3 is CASSQSKTGPSYNEQFF. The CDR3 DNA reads TGCGCCAGCAGTCAATCAAAGACAGGACCGTCCTACAATGAGCAGTTCTTC.

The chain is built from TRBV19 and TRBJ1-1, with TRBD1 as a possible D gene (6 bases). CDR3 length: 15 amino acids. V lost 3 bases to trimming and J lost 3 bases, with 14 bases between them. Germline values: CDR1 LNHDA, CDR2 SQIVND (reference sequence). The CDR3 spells CASSITNREDTEAFF. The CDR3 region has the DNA TGTGCCAGTAGTATTACTAACAGGGAGGACACTGAAGCTTTCTTT.

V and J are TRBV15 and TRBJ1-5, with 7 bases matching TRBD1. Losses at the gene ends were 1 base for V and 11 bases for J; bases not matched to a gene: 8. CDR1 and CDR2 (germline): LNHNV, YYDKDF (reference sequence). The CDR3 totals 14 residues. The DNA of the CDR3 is TGTGCCACCAGCAGAGGGGGACAGCGGGGGGCCCAGCATTTT. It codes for CATSRGGQRGAQHF.

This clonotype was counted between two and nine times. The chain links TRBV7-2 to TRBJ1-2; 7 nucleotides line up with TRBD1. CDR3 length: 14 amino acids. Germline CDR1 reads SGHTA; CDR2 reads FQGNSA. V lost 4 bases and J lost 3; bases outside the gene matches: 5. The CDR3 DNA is TGTGCCAGCAGCTCCCGTCAGGGGGACTATGGCTACACCTTC. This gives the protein CASSSRQGDYGYTF. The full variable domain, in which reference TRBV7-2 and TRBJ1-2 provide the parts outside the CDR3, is GAGVSQSPSNKVTEKGKDVELRCDPISGHTALYWYRQSLGQGLEFLIYFQGNSAPDKSGLPSDRFSAERTGGSVSTLTIQRTQQEDSAVYLCASSSRQGDYGYTFGSGTRLTVV.

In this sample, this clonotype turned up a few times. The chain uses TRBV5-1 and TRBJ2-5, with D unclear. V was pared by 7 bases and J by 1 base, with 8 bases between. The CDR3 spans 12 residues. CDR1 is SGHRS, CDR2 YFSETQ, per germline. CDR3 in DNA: TGCGCCAGCGCGTTTGCCCAAGAGACCCAGTACTTC. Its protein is CASAFAQETQYF.

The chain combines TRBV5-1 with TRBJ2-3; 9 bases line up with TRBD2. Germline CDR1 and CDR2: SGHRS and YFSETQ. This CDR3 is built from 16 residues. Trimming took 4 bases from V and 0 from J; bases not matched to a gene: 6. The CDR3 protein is CASSAGLAGSTDTQYF. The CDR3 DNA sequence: TGCGCCAGCAGCGCCGGCCTAGCGGGAAGCACAGATACGCAGTATTTT.

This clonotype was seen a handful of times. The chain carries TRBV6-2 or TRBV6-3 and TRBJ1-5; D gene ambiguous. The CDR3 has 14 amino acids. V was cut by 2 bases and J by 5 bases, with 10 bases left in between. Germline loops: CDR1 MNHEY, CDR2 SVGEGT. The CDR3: CASSYVSFDQPQHF. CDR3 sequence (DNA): TGTGCCAGCAGTTACGTAAGTTTCGATCAGCCCCAGCATTTT.

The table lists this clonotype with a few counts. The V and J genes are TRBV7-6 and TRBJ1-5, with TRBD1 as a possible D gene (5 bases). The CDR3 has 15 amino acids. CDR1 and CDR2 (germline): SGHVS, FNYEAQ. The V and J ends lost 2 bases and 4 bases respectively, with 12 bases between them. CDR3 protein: CASSLSGLGNQPQHF. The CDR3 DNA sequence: TGTGCCAGCAGCTTATCAGGGTTGGGAAATCAGCCCCAGCATTTT. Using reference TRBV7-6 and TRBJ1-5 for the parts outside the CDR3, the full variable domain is GAGVSQSPRYKVTKRGQDVALRCDPISGHVSLYWYRQALGQGPEFLTYFNYEAQQDKSGLPNDRFSAERPEGSISTLTIQRTEQRDSAMYRCASSLSGLGNQPQHFGDGTRLSIL.

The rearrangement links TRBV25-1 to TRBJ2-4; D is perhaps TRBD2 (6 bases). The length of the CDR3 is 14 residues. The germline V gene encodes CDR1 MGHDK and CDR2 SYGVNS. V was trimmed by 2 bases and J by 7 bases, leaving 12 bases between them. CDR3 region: CASSERGLRNIQYF. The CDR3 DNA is TGTGCCAGCAGTGAACGGGGGTTGAGGAACATTCAGTACTTC.

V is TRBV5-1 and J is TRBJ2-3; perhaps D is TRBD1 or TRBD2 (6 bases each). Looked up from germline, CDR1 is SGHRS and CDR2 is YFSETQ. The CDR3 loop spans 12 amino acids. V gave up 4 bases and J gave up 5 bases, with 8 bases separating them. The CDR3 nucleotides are TGCGCCAGCAGCGGGGGGCGAGATACGCAGTATTTT. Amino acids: CASSGGRDTQYF.